The subject of this entry is one T cell receptor beta chain. Per the authors' pipeline: Amplifying reference gene primers gave estimates of nucleated cell counts. Repertoires were generated with immunoSEQ multiplex PCR, while TCRdb's copy carries only in-frame clones and drops some. D and trimming come from the DNA, and the V and J calls and clone size come from that table. This sample yields 200,000 to 250,000 clones, of which 87% are seen a single time; under 14% belongs to the top ten. This record comes from a study of blood T cell repertoires in COVID-19. The wider study: Acute and convalescent COVID-19 samples came from the United States, Italy and Spain.

The participants were between about 18 and 100 years old and came from under 25 US areas. Two negative PCRs, clearance, or symptom resolution characterized the recovered Cohort 3 donors. Germline CDR1 and CDR2: SEHNR and FQNEAQ (reference sequence). CDR3 length equals 14 residues. V lost 5 bases and J 1 base, leaving 11 bases between the germline ends. The TCR sequence derives from a young man who had recovered from COVID-19. Sequencing was carried out using PBMCs or T cells enriched from blood (not recorded which). The rearrangement joins TRBV7-9 to TRBJ1-1, with a tentative D call TRBD1 (6 bases). The CDR3 loop is CASSPQGQNTEAFF. CDR3 DNA sequence: TGTGCCAGCAGCCCACAGGGCCAGAACACTGAAGCTTTCTTT.